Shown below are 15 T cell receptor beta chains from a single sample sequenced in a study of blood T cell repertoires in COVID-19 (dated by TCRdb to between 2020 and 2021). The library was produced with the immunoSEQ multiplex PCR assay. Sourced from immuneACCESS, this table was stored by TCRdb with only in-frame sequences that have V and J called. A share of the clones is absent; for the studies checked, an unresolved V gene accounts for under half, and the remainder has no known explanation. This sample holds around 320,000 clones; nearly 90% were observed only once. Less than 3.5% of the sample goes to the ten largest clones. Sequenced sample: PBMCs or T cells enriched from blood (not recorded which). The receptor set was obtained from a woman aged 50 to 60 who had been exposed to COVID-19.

The chain's CDR3 is CASRIDRASNQPQHF. DNA of the CDR3: TGTGCCAGTAGAATTGACAGGGCGAGCAATCAGCCCCAGCATTTT. The V call is TRBV19, the J call TRBJ1-5; 7 bases fit TRBD1. This CDR3 is built from 15 residues. Trimming cost V 6 bases and J 1 base; bases outside gene matches: 6. Germline assignment: CDR1 LNHDA and CDR2 SQIVND (reference sequence).

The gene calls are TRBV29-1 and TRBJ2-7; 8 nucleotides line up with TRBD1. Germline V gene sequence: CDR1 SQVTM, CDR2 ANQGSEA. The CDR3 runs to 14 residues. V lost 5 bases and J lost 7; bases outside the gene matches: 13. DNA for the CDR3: TGCAGCGTTCGATATAGACAGGGGATTGGTGAGCAGTACTTC. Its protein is CSVRYRQGIGEQYF.

The CDR3 protein is CASSLWDRSNQPQHF. The DNA for the CDR3 is TGTGCCAGCAGTTTATGGGACAGGAGCAATCAGCCCCAGCATTTT. This sequence joins TRBV28 and TRBJ1-5, with TRBD1 identical over 7 bases. The germline CDR1 and CDR2 sequences are MDHEN and SYDVKM. The V segment lost 0 bases and the J segment 1 base; nucleotides outside the gene matches: 0. This CDR3 comprises 15 residues. The entire variable domain, with the rest obtained from reference TRBV28 and TRBJ1-5, is as follows: DVKVTQSSRYLVKRTGEKVFLECVQDMDHENMFWYRQDPGLGLRLIYFSYDVKMKEKGDIPEGYSVSREKKERFSLILESASTNQTSMYLCASSLWDRSNQPQHFGDGTRLSIL.

The CDR3 loop reads CAELRRGRSNQPQHF. The DNA of the CDR3 is TGTGCCGAGCTGAGAAGGGGTAGGTCGAATCAGCCCCAGCATTTT. This chain connects TRBV3-1 (or the pseudogene TRBV3-2) to TRBJ1-5, with D possibly TRBD1 on 5 matching bases. V was shortened by 11 bases and J by 4 bases, with 21 bases between the two germline ends. Germline V lookup: CDR1 LGHDT, CDR2 YNNKEL (reference sequence). The CDR3 is made up of 15 amino acids.

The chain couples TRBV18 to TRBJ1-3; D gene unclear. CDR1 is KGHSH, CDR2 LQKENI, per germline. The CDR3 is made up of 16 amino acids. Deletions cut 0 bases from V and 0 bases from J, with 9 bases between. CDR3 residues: CASSPPGEYSGNTIYF. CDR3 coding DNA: TGTGCCAGCTCACCACCAGGAGAGTACTCTGGAAACACCATATATTTT.

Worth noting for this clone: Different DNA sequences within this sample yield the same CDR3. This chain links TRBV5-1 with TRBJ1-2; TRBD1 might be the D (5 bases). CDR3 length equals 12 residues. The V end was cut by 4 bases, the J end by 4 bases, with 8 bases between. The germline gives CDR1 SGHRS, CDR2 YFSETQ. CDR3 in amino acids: CASSPDTYGYTF. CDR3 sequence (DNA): TGCGCCAGCAGCCCGGACACCTATGGCTACACCTTC.

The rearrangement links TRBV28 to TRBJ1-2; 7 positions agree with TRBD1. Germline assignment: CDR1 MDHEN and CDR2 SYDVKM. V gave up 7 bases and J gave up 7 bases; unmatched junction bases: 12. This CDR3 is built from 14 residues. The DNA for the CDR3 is TGTGCCAGCACCGAACGGGCGACAGGGAGTGGCTACACCTTC. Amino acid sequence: CASTERATGSGYTF.

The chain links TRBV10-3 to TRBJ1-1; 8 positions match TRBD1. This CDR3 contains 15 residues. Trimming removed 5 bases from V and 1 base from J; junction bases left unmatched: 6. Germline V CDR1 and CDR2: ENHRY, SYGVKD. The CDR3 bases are TGTGCCATCAGTCCTCATGGACAGGGGAACACTGAAGCTTTCTTT. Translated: CAISPHGQGNTEAFF.

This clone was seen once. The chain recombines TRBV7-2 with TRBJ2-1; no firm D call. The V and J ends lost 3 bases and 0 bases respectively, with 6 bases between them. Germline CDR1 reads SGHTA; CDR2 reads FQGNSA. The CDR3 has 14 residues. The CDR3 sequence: CASSLPGSYNEQFF. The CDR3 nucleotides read TGTGCCAGCAGCTTGCCAGGCTCCTACAATGAGCAGTTCTTC.

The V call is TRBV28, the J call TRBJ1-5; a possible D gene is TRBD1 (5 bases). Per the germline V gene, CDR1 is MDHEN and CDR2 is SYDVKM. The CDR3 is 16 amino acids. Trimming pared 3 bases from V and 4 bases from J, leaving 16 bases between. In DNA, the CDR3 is TGTGCCAGCAGTTTGGGGCCTTTAACTTTGAATCAGCCCCAGCATTTT. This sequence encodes CASSLGPLTLNQPQHF.

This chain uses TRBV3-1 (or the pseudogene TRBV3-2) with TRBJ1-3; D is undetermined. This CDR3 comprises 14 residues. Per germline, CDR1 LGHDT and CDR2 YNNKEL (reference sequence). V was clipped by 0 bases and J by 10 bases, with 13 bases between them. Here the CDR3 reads CASSQELAGLTIYF. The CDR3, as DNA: TGTGCCAGCAGCCAAGAGCTTGCGGGTCTAACCATATATTTT.

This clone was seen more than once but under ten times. In nucleotides, the CDR3 is TGTGCCAGCAGTACAGGGTACAATCAGCCCCAGCATTTT. This translates into CASSTGYNQPQHF. The V call is TRBV2, the J call TRBJ1-5, with D tentatively TRBD1 (6 bases). Trimming took 5 bases from V and 3 from J, leaving 8 bases between them. The CDR3 runs to 13 residues. Germline assignment: CDR1 SNHLY and CDR2 FYNNEI. Variable domain in full (rest from reference TRBV2 and TRBJ1-5): EPEVTQTPSHQVTQMGQEVILRCVPISNHLYFYWYRQILGQKVEFLVSFYNNEISEKSEIFDDQFSVERPDGSNFTLKIRSTKLEDSAMYFCASSTGYNQPQHFGDGTRLSIL.

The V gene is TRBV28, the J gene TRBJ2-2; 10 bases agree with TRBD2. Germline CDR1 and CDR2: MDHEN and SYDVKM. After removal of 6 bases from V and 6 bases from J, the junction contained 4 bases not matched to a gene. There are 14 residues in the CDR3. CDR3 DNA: TGTGCCAGCAGAAGCGGGGGGGCGGCCGGGGAGCTGTTTTTT. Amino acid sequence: CASRSGGAAGELFF.

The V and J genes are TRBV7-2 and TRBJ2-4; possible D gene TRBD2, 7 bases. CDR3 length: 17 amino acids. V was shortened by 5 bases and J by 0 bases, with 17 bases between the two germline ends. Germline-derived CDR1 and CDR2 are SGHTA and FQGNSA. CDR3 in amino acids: CASSPRGGALAKNIQYF. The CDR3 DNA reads TGTGCCAGCAGCCCCCGAGGGGGGGCCTTAGCCAAAAACATTCAGTACTTC.

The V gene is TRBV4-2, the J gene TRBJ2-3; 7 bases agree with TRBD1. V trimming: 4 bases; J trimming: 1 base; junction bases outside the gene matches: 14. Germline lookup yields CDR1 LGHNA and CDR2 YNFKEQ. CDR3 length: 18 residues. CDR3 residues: CASSPPYRGKSGTDTQYF. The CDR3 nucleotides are TGTGCCAGCAGCCCTCCTTACAGGGGTAAGTCTGGCACAGATACGCAGTATTTT.